One and the same sample provided the 31 T cell receptor beta chains below, sequenced in a study of response to subunit inactivated influenza vaccine. TCRdb reprocessed the RT-PCR reads with MiXCR, giving one entry per CDR3 protein. The sample lists more than 400,000 distinct CDR3 sequences, around 7.9% seen once, with over 10% in the top ten. The sample in question was PBMCs from blood, obtained less than 30 months after vaccination. The source of these receptors is a man between 50 and 69 years old who received an inactivated influenza vaccine.

The chain links TRBV20-1 to TRBJ2-1; D unresolved. The CDR3 covers 15 residues. CDR1 DFQATT and CDR2 SNEGSKA come from the germline V gene (reference sequence). V was pared by 0 bases and J by 7 bases, with 16 bases between. The CDR3 loop is CSARDRAPQRNEQFF. CDR3 bases: TGCAGTGCTAGAGACCGCGCGCCCCAGAGGAATGAGCAGTTCTTC.

The gene calls are TRBV4-3 and TRBJ2-6; D is unresolved. There are 16 residues in the CDR3. CDR1 is LGHNA, CDR2 YSLEER, per germline. Trimming cost V 0 bases and J 2 bases, with 8 bases left between them. The CDR3 DNA reads TGCGCCAGCAGCCAAGAGATCCGGGCTGGGGCCAACGTCCTGACTTTC. As protein: CASSQEIRAGANVLTF.

This clonotype was picked up a small number of times. The rearrangement links TRBV28 to TRBJ2-5, with unresolved D. Trimming took off 5 bases at V and 0 bases at J, with 7 bases between the two ends. This CDR3 spans 13 amino acids. Germline-derived CDR1 and CDR2 are MDHEN and SYDVKM. The DNA of the CDR3 is TGTGCCAGCAGTCCGCAAAACCAAGAGACCCAGTACTTC. This gives the protein CASSPQNQETQYF. The full variable domain, in which reference TRBV28 and TRBJ2-5 provide the parts outside the CDR3, is DVKVTQSSRYLVKRTGEKVFLECVQDMDHENMFWYRQDPGLGLRLIYFSYDVKMKEKGDIPEGYSVSREKKERFSLILESASTNQTSMYLCASSPQNQETQYFGPGTRLLVL.

This chain uses TRBV2 with TRBJ1-2; 9 nucleotides agree with TRBD1. J gave up 7 bases and V 6 bases, and 9 bases lay outside the gene matches. CDR1 SNHLY and CDR2 FYNNEI come from the germline V gene. The CDR3 extends over 14 amino acids. Here the CDR3 reads CASRASPGQGGYTF. The CDR3 DNA follows: TGTGCCAGCAGAGCCAGCCCGGGACAGGGTGGCTACACCTTC.

The sample holds a few counts of this clonotype. This chain joins TRBV9 and TRBJ2-2; D is unresolved. V gave up 1 base and J gave up 4 bases, with 8 bases separating them. This CDR3 spans 14 amino acids. Looked up from germline, CDR1 is SGDLS and CDR2 is YYNGEE. CDR3 coding DNA: TGTGCCAGCAGCGTACGGGCCGCCACCGGGGAGCTGTTTTTT. Protein: CASSVRAATGELFF.

The CDR3 sequence is CASSGRDGLNTEAFF. Written as DNA, the CDR3 is TGTGCCAGCAGCGGAAGGGACGGCCTGAACACTGAAGCTTTCTTT. V is TRBV9 and J is TRBJ1-1; D perhaps matches TRBD1 (5 bases). Trimming removed 3 bases at V and 0 bases at J, with 12 bases between. This CDR3 contains 15 residues. Germline V CDR1 and CDR2: SGDLS, YYNGEE.

This clonotype appeared a few times. J is TRBJ2-5 and V is TRBV11-2, with D unresolved. The CDR3 is 16 residues long. Germline V gene sequence: CDR1 SGHAT, CDR2 FQNNGV. V lost 4 bases and J lost 1, with 16 bases in between. CDR3 DNA: TGTGCCAGCAGCTCCAGGTCGGTCAGCTTCCAAGAGACCCAGTACTTC. Its translation: CASSSRSVSFQETQYF.

This clonotype was found many times. This chain links TRBV7-9 with TRBJ1-6; D is unresolved. The V and J ends lost 3 bases and 5 bases respectively, with 5 bases between them. The CDR3 has 13 amino acids. From germline, CDR1 is SEHNR and CDR2 FQNEAQ (reference sequence). CDR3 sequence: CASSLADNSPLHF. DNA of the CDR3: TGTGCCAGCAGCTTGGCGGATAATTCACCCCTCCACTTT. Full variable domain (outside the CDR3, taken from reference TRBV7-9 and TRBJ1-6): DTGVSQNPRHKITKRGQNVTFRCDPISEHNRLYWYRQTLGQGPEFLTYFQNEAQLEKSRLLSDRFSAERPKGSFSTLEIQRTEQGDSAMYLCASSLADNSPLHFGNGTRLTVT.

The V call is TRBV7-2, the J call TRBJ2-1; D is undetermined. This CDR3 spans 14 amino acids. V was trimmed by 5 bases and J by 10 bases, leaving 18 bases between them. Looked up from germline, CDR1 is SGHTA and CDR2 is FQGNSA. CDR3 nucleotide sequence: TGTGCCAGCAGCCTCCCCACATCAGCTTCCGAGCAGTTCTTC. Encoded protein: CASSLPTSASEQFF.

This clonotype was recorded many times. V is TRBV14 and J is TRBJ1-1, with D unclear. This CDR3 contains 18 residues. Trimming cost V 5 bases and J 1 base, with 23 bases left between them. Per germline, CDR1 SGHDN and CDR2 FVKESK. The CDR3 sequence is CASSNLMGKIGRNTEAFF. The CDR3 region has the DNA TGTGCCAGCAGCAATTTGATGGGAAAGATAGGGAGGAACACTGAAGCTTTCTTT.

There are a few counts of this clonotype. The chain carries TRBV29-1 and TRBJ1-4, with 7 bases lining up with TRBD1. Germline CDR1 is SQVTM and CDR2 is ANQGSEA. Trimming took 3 bases from V and 8 from J; bases not matched to a gene: 9. The CDR3 runs to 14 residues. As DNA, the CDR3 is TGCAGCGTTGACCAGACAGGGAGGAAAGAAAAACTGTTTTTT. It codes for CSVDQTGRKEKLFF.

The CDR3 DNA reads as TGTGCCAGCAGCCCGACTACCCCACGGGAGACCCAGTACTTC. As protein: CASSPTTPRETQYF. The rearrangement uses TRBV7-2 and TRBJ2-5; TRBD2 might be the D (5 bases). The CDR3 length is 14 residues. The germline gives CDR1 SGHTA, CDR2 FQGNSA. The V and J ends lost 5 bases and 5 bases respectively, with 15 bases between them. Filled out from reference TRBV7-2 and TRBJ2-5, the complete variable domain reads GAGVSQSPSNKVTEKGKDVELRCDPISGHTALYWYRQSLGQGLEFLIYFQGNSAPDKSGLPSDRFSAERTGGSVSTLTIQRTQQEDSAVYLCASSPTTPRETQYFGPGTRLLVL.

At least ten counts were recorded for this clonotype. The gene calls are TRBV14 and TRBJ2-1; D uncertain. CDR1 SGHDN and CDR2 FVKESK come from the germline V gene. V gave up 2 bases and J gave up 5 bases, with 7 bases separating them. This CDR3 has 13 amino acids. As DNA, the CDR3 is TGTGCCAGCAGCCAAAGTTGGGACAATGAGCAGTTCTTC. The encoded protein is CASSQSWDNEQFF. The full variable domain, completed using reference TRBV14 and TRBJ2-1, is EAGVTQFPSHSVIEKGQTVTLRCDPISGHDNLYWYRRVMGKEIKFLLHFVKESKQDESGMPNNRFLAERTGGTYSTLKVQPAELEDSGVYFCASSQSWDNEQFFGPGTRLTVL.

The chain joins TRBV5-1 to TRBJ2-2; 9 positions agree with TRBD1. Germline V CDR1 and CDR2: SGHRS, YFSETQ. V trimming: 4 bases; J trimming: 7 bases; junction bases outside the gene matches: 11. This CDR3 region has 16 residues. CDR3 sequence: CASSPGQGMVGGELFF. In DNA form, the CDR3 reads TGCGCCAGCAGCCCCGGACAGGGGATGGTCGGCGGGGAGCTGTTTTTT.

This clonotype was found many times. The chain uses TRBV4-3 and TRBJ2-1, with TRBD2 matching over 11 bases. The germline V gene encodes CDR1 LGHNA and CDR2 YSLEER. The CDR3 is 19 residues long. V was pared by 1 base and J by 2 bases, with 10 bases of the junction left unmatched. This chain's CDR3 is CASSQGYGLAGGPYNEQFF. The CDR3 DNA reads as TGCGCCAGCAGCCAAGGTTATGGATTAGCGGGAGGGCCCTACAATGAGCAGTTCTTC.

The chain combines TRBV6-1 with TRBJ1-5; D call uncertain. V dropped 3 bases and J dropped 4 bases, with 10 bases sitting between them. CDR3 size: 14 residues. CDR1 and CDR2 (germline): MNHNS, SASEGT. This chain's CDR3 is CASSESRMNQPQHF. DNA for the CDR3: TGTGCCAGCAGTGAGTCCAGGATGAATCAGCCCCAGCATTTT.

In its sample, this clonotype was seen many times. CDR3 region: CASSTRPGTGDNTEAFF. CDR3 DNA: TGTGCCAGCAGTACCCGTCCCGGGACAGGCGATAACACTGAAGCTTTCTTT. The chain joins TRBV12-3 or TRBV12-4 to TRBJ1-1; 8 nucleotides match TRBD1. V lost 5 bases and J lost 2; bases outside the gene matches: 13. The CDR3 runs to 17 residues.

This clonotype has at least ten counts. The CDR3 bases are TGCAGTGCTAGAGACCGGGTCCTAGCCTACGAGCAGTACTTC. This codes for CSARDRVLAYEQYF. The chain combines TRBV20-1 with TRBJ2-7; D gene unclear. Germline CDR1 and CDR2: DFQATT and SNEGSKA (reference sequence). Trimming took off 0 bases at V and 2 bases at J, with 11 bases between the two ends. This CDR3 comprises 14 residues.

V gene TRBV9 combines with J gene TRBJ2-5; 8 positions match TRBD1. Germline V gene data show CDR1 as SGDLS and CDR2 as YYNGEE. J lost 4 bases, V lost 0 bases, and 5 bases had no gene match. This CDR3 has 15 amino acids. The CDR3 here is CASSVGQGARETQYF. The CDR3 DNA reads TGTGCCAGCAGCGTAGGCCAGGGGGCGCGAGAGACCCAGTACTTC. The variable domain in full, completed from reference TRBV9 and TRBJ2-5, reads DSGVTQTPKHLITATGQRVTLRCSPRSGDLSVYWYQQSLDQGLQFLIQYYNGEERAKGNILERFSAQQFPDLHSELNLSSLELGDSALYFCASSVGQGARETQYFGPGTRLLVL.

The V and J genes are TRBV10-3 and TRBJ1-1; a possible D gene is TRBD1 (6 bases). The CDR3 consists of 18 residues. The V end was cut by 5 bases, the J end by 4 bases, with 26 bases between. The germline CDR1 and CDR2 sequences are ENHRY and SYGVKD. CDR3 sequence: CAISHSRETGTGSTEAFF. In nucleotides, the CDR3 is TGTGCCATCAGTCACTCAAGGGAGACAGGTACGGGGAGCACTGAAGCTTTCTTT.

The V gene is TRBV5-6, the J gene TRBJ1-2, with D hard to call. This CDR3 has 16 amino acids. V lost 1 base, J lost 1 base, and 14 bases lay in between. Germline CDR1 SGHDT, CDR2 YYEEEE. The CDR3 DNA is TGTGCCAGCAGCTTGTATCTTGTAACGGTTAACTATGGCTACACCTTC. This sequence encodes CASSLYLVTVNYGYTF.

With regard to this clonotype: A much larger clonotype is one base distant, so this may be a read error. This chain connects TRBV20-1 to TRBJ1-1, with a tentative D call TRBD1 (5 bases). Germline CDR1 reads DFQATT; CDR2 reads SNEGSKA (reference sequence). Between the trimmed V and J ends, which lost 5 bases and 5 bases, there was a span of 18 bases. The CDR3 spans 14 residues. The CDR3 DNA reads TGCAGTGCTCGCGGAACAGGAGGTGGGACTGAAGCTTTCTTT. This translates into CSARGTGGGTEAFF.

This clonotype showed up many times. J is TRBJ2-7 and V is TRBV25-1; no clear D. Germline V gives CDR1 MGHDK, CDR2 SYGVNS. Trimming pared 1 base from V and 2 bases from J, leaving 12 bases between. The CDR3 has 15 residues. The CDR3 here is CASSELRTQTYEQYF. The CDR3, as DNA: TGTGCCAGCAGTGAATTGCGGACGCAAACCTACGAGCAGTACTTC.

This clonotype was seen a handful of times. V gene TRBV11-2 combines with J gene TRBJ1-2, with 12 bases identical to TRBD1. The CDR3 consists of 17 residues. The germline V gene encodes CDR1 SGHAT and CDR2 FQNNGV. With 1 base clipped from V and 1 base from J, the junction kept 4 bases outside the gene matches. The CDR3 DNA is TGTGCCAGCAGCTTAGCCGGGACAGGGGGCGATAACTATGGCTACACCTTC. This gives the protein CASSLAGTGGDNYGYTF.

V gene TRBV29-1 combines with J gene TRBJ2-2; D is possibly TRBD2 (5 bases). Between the trimmed V and J ends, which lost 2 bases and 2 bases, there was a span of 9 bases. Germline V lookup: CDR1 SQVTM, CDR2 ANQGSEA. The CDR3 is 14 residues long. Written as DNA, the CDR3 is TGCAGCGTTGAACCCACGGGAAACACCGGGGAGCTGTTTTTT. Protein product: CSVEPTGNTGELFF.

The genes are TRBV5-6 and TRBJ1-2; tentatively, D is TRBD1 (5 bases). The germline V gene encodes CDR1 SGHDT and CDR2 YYEEEE. The ends were cut back, 0 bases at V and 8 bases at J, with 14 bases in the middle. The CDR3 is 14 residues long. CDR3 bases: TGTGCCAGCAGCTTGGAGACGGCCCGGGGGGGCTACACCTTC. It is translated as CASSLETARGGYTF.

This clonotype appeared many times. The chain is built from TRBV29-1 and TRBJ2-2; no clear D gene. With 4 bases removed from V and 7 bases from J, the gap between germline ends came to 4 bases. Germline loops: CDR1 SQVTM, CDR2 ANQGSEA. The length of the CDR3 is 10 residues. The CDR3 DNA reads TGCAGCGTTGGGAACGGGGAGCTGTTTTTT. Its protein is CSVGNGELFF.

A few counts support this clonotype. The V and J genes are TRBV11-1 and TRBJ2-2, with no clear D. From germline, CDR1 is SGHAT and CDR2 FQDESV (reference sequence). The CDR3 length is 16 residues. Trimming took 3 bases from V and 5 from J, leaving 16 bases between them. Here the CDR3 reads CASSFRGGSETGELFF. CDR3 bases: TGTGCCAGCAGCTTTCGCGGCGGATCGGAAACCGGGGAGCTGTTTTTT.

CDR3 coding DNA: TGCAGTGCTACCTCTCGTCCCTACGAGCAGTACTTC. It translates to CSATSRPYEQYF. The V call is TRBV20-1, the J call TRBJ2-7; D unresolved. V gave up 4 bases and J gave up 2 bases, with 9 bases separating them. The germline V gene has CDR1 DFQATT and CDR2 SNEGSKA (reference sequence). CDR3 length: 12 residues.

The sample holds many counts of this clonotype. The rearrangement links TRBV4-3 to TRBJ2-1; 8 positions agree with TRBD2. The germline CDR1 and CDR2 sequences are LGHNA and YSLEER. Germline trimming cut 5 bases from V and 0 bases from J; bases unmatched to any gene: 3. The CDR3 extends over 15 amino acids. The CDR3 region is CASSISGSSYNEQFF. The CDR3 coding sequence is TGCGCCAGCAGCATAAGCGGGAGCTCCTACAATGAGCAGTTCTTC.

This clonotype was counted between two and nine times. This chain connects TRBV20-1 to TRBJ1-6; maybe TRBD1 (5 bases). V was trimmed by 0 bases and J by 6 bases, leaving 15 bases between them. The CDR3 spans 16 residues. CDR1 DFQATT and CDR2 SNEGSKA come from the germline V gene (reference sequence). The CDR3 DNA is TGCAGTGCTAGAGACGCAGGGCCCTCTCTTAATTCACCCCTCCACTTT. Its translation: CSARDAGPSLNSPLHF.